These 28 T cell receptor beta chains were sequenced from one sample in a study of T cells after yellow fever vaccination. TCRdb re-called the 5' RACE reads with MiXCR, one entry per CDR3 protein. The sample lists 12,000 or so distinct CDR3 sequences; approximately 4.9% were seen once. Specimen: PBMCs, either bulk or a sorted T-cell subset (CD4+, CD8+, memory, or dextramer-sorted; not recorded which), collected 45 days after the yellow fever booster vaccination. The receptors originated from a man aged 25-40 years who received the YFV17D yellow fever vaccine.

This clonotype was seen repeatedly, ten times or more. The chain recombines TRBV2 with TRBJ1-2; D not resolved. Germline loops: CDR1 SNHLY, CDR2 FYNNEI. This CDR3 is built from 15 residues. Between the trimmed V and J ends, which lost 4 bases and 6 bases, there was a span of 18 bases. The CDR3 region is CASSGRLGPRDGYTF. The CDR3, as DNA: TGTGCCAGCAGTGGTAGGCTGGGCCCGCGCGATGGCTACACCTTC.

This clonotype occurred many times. CDR3 loop: CATSGLTREQYF. The DNA of the CDR3 is TGTGCCACCAGCGGCCTAACTAGAGAGCAGTACTTC. V usage is TRBV15 and J usage is TRBJ2-7; D possibly corresponds to TRBD2 (5 bases). Trimming pared 5 bases from V and 7 bases from J, leaving 12 bases between. The CDR3 totals 12 residues. Germline V gene sequence: CDR1 LNHNV, CDR2 YYDKDF (reference sequence). Full variable domain (outside the CDR3, taken from reference TRBV15 and TRBJ2-7): DAMVIQNPRYQVTQFGKPVTLSCSQTLNHNVMYWYQQKSSQAPKLLFHYYDKDFNNEADTPDNFQSRRPNTSFCFLDIRSPGLGDTAMYLCATSGLTREQYFGPGTRLTVT.

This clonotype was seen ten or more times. The CDR3 sequence: CATSRDPGSLYNEQFF. The CDR3 bases are TGTGCCACCAGCAGAGATCCCGGGAGCCTGTACAATGAGCAGTTCTTC. The V call is TRBV15, the J call TRBJ2-1, with D perhaps matching TRBD2 (6 bases). This CDR3 spans 16 amino acids. V shed 0 bases and J shed 4 bases, with 13 bases lying between them. Germline V CDR1 and CDR2: LNHNV, YYDKDF (reference sequence).

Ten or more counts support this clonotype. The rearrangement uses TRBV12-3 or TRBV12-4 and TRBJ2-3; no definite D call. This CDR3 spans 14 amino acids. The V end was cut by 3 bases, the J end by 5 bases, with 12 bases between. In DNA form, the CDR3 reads TGTGCCAGCAGTTTTAGCCAGATAAGAGATACGCAGTATTTT. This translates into CASSFSQIRDTQYF.

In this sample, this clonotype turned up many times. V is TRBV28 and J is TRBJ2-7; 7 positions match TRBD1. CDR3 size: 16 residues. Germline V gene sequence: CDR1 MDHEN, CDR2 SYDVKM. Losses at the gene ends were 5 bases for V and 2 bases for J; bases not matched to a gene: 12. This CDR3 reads CASSPHRGYQPYEQYF. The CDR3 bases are TGTGCCAGCAGTCCCCACAGGGGATACCAGCCCTACGAGCAGTACTTC. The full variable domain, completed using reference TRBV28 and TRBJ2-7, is DVKVTQSSRYLVKRTGEKVFLECVQDMDHENMFWYRQDPGLGLRLIYFSYDVKMKEKGDIPEGYSVSREKKERFSLILESASTNQTSMYLCASSPHRGYQPYEQYFGPGTRLTVT.

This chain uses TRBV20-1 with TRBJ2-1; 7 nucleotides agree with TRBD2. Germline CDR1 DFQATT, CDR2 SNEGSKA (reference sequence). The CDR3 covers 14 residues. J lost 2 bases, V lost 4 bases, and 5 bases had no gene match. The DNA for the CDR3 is TGCAGTGCTACGCGGGAGAGCCCCTACAATGAGCAGTTCTTC. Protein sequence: CSATRESPYNEQFF.

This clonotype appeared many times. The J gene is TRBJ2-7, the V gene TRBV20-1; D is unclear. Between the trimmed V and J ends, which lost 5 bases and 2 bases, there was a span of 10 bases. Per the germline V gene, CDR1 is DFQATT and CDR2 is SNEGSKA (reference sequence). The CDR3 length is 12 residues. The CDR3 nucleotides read TGCAGTGCTCCCTCAGCGACCTACGAGCAGTACTTC. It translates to CSAPSATYEQYF.

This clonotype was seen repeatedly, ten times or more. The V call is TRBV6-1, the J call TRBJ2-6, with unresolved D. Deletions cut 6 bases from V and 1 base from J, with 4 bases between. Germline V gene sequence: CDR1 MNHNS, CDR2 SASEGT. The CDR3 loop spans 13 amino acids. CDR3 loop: CASRGSGANVLTF. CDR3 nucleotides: TGTGCCAGCAGGGGTTCTGGGGCCAACGTCCTGACTTTC.

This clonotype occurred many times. For the CDR3, the DNA is TGCGCCAGCAGTCAATCGGGGGGGTCCTACAATGAGCAGTTCTTC. It encodes CASSQSGGSYNEQFF. The chain is built from TRBV23-1 and TRBJ2-1; 7 bases match TRBD2. TRBV23-1 is an open reading frame whose function is uncertain. After removal of 0 bases from V and 1 base from J, the junction contained 0 bases not matched to a gene. There are 15 residues in the CDR3.

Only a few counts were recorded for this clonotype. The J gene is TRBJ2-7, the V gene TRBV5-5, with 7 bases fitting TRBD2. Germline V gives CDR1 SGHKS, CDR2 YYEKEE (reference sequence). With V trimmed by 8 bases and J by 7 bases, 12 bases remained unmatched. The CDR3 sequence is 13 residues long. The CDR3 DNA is TGTGCCAGGAGCCCTCGACTAGCTTCGGAGCAGTACTTC. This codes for CARSPRLASEQYF.

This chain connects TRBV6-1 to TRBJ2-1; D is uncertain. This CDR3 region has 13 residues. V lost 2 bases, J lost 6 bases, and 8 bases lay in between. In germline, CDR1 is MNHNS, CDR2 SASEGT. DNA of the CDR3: TGTGCCAGCAGTGAAACCGGCTTCAATGAGCAGTTCTTC. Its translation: CASSETGFNEQFF.

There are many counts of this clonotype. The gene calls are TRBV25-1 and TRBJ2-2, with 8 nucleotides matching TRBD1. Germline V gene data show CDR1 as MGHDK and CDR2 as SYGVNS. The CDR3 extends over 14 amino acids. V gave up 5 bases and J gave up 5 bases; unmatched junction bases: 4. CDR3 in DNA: TGTGCCAGCAGTCGGACAGGGCATACCGGGGAGCTGTTTTTT. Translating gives CASSRTGHTGELFF. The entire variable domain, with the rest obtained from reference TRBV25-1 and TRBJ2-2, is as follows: EADIYQTPRYLVIGTGKKITLECSQTMGHDKMYWYQQDPGMELHLIHYSYGVNSTEKGDLSSESTVSRIRTEHFPLTLESARPSHTSQYLCASSRTGHTGELFFGEGSRLTVL.

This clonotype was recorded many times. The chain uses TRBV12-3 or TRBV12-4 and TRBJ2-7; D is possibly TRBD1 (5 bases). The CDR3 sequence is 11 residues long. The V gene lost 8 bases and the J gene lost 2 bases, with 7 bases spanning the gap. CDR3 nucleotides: TGTGCCAGCGGCAGGGCCTACGAGCAGTACTTC. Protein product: CASGRAYEQYF.

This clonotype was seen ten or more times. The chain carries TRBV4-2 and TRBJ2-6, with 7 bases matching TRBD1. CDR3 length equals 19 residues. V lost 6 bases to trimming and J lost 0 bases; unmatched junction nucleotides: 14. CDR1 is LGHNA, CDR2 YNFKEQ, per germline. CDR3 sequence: CASRVSWTGHPSGANVLTF. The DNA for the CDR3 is TGTGCCAGCAGGGTTTCTTGGACAGGCCACCCCTCTGGGGCCAACGTCCTGACTTTC.

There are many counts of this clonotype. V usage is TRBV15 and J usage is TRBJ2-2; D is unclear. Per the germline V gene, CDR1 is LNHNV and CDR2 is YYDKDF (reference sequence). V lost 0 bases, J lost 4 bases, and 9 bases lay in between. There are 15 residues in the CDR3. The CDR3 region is CATSRDPRSTGELFF. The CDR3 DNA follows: TGTGCCACCAGCAGAGACCCACGAAGCACCGGGGAGCTGTTTTTT.

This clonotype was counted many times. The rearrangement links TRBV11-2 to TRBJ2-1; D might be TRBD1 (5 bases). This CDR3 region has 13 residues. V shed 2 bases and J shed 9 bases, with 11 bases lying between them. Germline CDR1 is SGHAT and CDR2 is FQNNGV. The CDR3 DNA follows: TGTGCCAGCAGCTTAAGGGGCCGAGGTGAGCAGTTCTTC. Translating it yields CASSLRGRGEQFF.

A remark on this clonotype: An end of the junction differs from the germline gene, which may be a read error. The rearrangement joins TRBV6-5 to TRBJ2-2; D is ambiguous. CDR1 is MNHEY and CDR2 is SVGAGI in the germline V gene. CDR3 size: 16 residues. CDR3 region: CAGSYSERPNTGELFF. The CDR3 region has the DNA TGTGCCGGCAGTTACTCTGAGAGGCCGAACACCGGGGAGCTGTTTTTT.

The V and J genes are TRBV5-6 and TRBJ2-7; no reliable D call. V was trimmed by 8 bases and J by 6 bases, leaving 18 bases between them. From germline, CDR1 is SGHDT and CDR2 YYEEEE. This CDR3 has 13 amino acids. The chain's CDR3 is CARSPGPPCEQYF. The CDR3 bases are TGTGCCAGGAGCCCCGGGCCCCCCTGCGAGCAGTACTTC.

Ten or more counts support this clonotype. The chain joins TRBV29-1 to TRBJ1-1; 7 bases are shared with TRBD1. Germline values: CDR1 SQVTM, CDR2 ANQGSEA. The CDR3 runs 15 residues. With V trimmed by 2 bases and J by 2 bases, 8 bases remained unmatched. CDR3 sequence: CSVENPGQANTEAFF. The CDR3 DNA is TGCAGCGTTGAAAACCCTGGACAGGCCAACACTGAAGCTTTCTTT.

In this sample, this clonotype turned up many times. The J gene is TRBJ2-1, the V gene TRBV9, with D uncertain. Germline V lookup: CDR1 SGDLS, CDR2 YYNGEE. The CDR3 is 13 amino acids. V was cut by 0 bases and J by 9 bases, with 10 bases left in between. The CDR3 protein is CASSVAPGGEQFF. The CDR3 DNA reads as TGTGCCAGCAGCGTAGCTCCCGGCGGTGAGCAGTTCTTC.

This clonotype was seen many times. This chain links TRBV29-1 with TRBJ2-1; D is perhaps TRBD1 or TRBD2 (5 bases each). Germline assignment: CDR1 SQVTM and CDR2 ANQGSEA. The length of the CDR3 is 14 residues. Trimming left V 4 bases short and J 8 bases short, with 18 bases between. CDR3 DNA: TGCAGCGTTGGGGCCGGGACGGGGTCGTATGAGCAGTTCTTC. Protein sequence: CSVGAGTGSYEQFF.

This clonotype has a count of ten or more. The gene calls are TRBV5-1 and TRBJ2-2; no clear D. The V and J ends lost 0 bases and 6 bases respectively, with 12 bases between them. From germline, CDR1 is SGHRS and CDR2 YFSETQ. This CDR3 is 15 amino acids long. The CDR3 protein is CASSLVVTQSGELFF. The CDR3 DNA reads TGCGCCAGCAGCTTGGTGGTCACCCAATCCGGGGAGCTGTTTTTT.

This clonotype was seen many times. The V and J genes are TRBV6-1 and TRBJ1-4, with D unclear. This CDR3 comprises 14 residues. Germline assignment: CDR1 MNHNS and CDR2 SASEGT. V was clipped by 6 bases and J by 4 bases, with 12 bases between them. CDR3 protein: CASRIGPNNEKLFF. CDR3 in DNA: TGTGCCAGCAGAATCGGACCGAATAATGAAAAACTGTTTTTT.

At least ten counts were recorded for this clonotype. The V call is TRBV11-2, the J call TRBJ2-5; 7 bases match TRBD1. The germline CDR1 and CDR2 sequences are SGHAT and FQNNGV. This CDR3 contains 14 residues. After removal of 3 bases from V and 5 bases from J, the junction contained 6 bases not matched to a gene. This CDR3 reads CASSLTGYEETQYF. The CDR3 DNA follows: TGTGCCAGCAGCTTGACAGGGTATGAGGAGACCCAGTACTTC. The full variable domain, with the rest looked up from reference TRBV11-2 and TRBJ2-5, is EAGVAQSPRYKIIEKRQSVAFWCNPISGHATLYWYQQILGQGPKLLIQFQNNGVVDDSQLPKDRFSAERLKGVDSTLKIQPAKLEDSAVYLCASSLTGYEETQYFGPGTRLLVL.

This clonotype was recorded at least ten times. The CDR3 loop is CASSYSGASNQPQHF. CDR3 in DNA: TGTGCCAGCAGTTACTCCGGGGCTAGCAATCAGCCCCAGCATTTT. This chain joins TRBV6-5 and TRBJ1-5; possibly TRBD1 for D (5 bases). V was pared by 0 bases and J by 0 bases, with 6 bases between. CDR1 and CDR2 (germline): MNHEY, SVGAGI. This CDR3 has 15 residues.

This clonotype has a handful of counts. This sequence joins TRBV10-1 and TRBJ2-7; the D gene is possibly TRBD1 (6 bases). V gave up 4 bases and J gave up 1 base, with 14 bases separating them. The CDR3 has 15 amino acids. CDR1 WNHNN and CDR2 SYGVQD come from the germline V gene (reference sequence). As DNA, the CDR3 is TGCGCCAGCAGTGCACAGGGCCGCGGGTCCTACGAGCAGTACTTC. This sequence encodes CASSAQGRGSYEQYF.

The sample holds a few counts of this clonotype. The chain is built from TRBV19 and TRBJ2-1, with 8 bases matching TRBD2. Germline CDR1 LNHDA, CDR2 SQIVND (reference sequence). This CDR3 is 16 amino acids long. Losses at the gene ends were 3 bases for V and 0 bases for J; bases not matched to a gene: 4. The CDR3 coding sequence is TGTGCCAGTAGTATTGATAGCGGGGACTCCTACAATGAGCAGTTCTTC. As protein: CASSIDSGDSYNEQFF.

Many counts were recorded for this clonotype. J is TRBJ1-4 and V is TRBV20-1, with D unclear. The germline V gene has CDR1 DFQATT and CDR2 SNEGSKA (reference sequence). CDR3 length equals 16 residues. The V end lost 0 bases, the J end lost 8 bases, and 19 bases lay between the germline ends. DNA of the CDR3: TGCAGTGCTAGAGATCCTAGCCGGGCCAACGGGGAAAAACTGTTTTTT. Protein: CSARDPSRANGEKLFF.